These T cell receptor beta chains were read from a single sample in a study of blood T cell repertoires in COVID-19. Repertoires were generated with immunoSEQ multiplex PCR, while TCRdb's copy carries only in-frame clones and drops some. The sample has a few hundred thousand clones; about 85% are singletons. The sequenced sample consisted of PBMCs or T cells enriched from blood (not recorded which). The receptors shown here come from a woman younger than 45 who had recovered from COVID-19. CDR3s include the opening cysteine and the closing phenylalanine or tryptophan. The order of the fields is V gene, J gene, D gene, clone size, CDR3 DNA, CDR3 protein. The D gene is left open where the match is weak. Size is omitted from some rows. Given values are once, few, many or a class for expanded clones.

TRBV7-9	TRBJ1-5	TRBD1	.	TGTGCCAGCAGCTCCTCGACAGGGGATCAGCCCCAGCATTTT	CASSSSTGDQPQHF
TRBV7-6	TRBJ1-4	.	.	TGTGCCAGCAGCCCCGGGGGGGCGGGGCAGGAAAAACTGTTTTTT	CASSPGGAGQEKLFF
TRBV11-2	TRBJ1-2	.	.	TGTGCCAGCGGTTATAACTATGGGGAGTATGGCTACACCTTC	CASGYNYGEYGYTF
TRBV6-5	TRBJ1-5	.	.	TGTGCCAGCAGTCGACTCACCCTGCCCCAGCATTTT	CASSRLTLPQHF
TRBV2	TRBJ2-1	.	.	TGTGCCAGCACATTGAGCAATGAGCAGTTCTTC	CASTLSNEQFF
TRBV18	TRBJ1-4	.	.	TGTGCCAGCTCACTCGCCAGCCCCGGGAGTCATGAAAAACTGTTTTTT	CASSLASPGSHEKLFF
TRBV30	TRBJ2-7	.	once	TGTGCCTGGAGTCTGGGCCTGGGAGAGATTTACGAGCAGTACTTC	CAWSLGLGEIYEQYF
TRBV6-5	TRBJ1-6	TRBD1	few	TGTGCCAGCAGTTACTCGGGGACAGGGGATTCACCCCTCCACTTT	CASSYSGTGDSPLHF
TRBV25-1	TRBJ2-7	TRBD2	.	TGTGCCAGTAGCGGGGTATCCTACGAGCAGTACTTC	CASSGVSYEQYF
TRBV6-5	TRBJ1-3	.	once	TGTGCCAGCAGCCCGACAGGTTCGGGAAACACCATATATTTT	CASSPTGSGNTIYF
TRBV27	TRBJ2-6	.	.	TGTGCCAGCAGTTTATACGGCGGTTCCGGGGCCAACGTCCTGACTTTC	CASSLYGGSGANVLTF
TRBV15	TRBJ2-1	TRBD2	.	TGTGCCACCAGCAGTGCTAGCGGGCCGGCCTACAATGAGCAGTTCTTC	CATSSASGPAYNEQFF
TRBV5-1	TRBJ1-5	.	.	TGCGCCAGCAGCCCCGGGGGACTGGACCAGCCCCAGCATTTT	CASSPGGLDQPQHF
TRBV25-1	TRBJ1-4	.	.	TGTGCCAGCGGCGTGGCGGATGGTAATGAAAAACTGTTTTTT	CASGVADGNEKLFF
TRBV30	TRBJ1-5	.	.	TGTGCCTGGAGTGTACCCATCGACAGTCTAGCGAATCAGCCCCAGCATTTT	CAWSVPIDSLANQPQHF
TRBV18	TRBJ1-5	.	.	TGTGCCAGCTCAAGAGCCAATCAGCCCCAGCATTTT	CASSRANQPQHF
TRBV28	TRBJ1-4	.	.	TGTGCCAGCAGTTTGGAGTCGGGAGATAATGAAAAACTGTTTTTT	CASSLESGDNEKLFF
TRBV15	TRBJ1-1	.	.	TGTGCCACCGCGATGAACACTGAAGCTTTCTTT	CATAMNTEAFF
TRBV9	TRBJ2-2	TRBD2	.	TGTGCCAGCAGCGTAACTAGCGGCTACCCGGCAGGGGAGCTGTTTTTT	CASSVTSGYPAGELFF
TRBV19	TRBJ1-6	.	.	TGTGCCAGTAGTATAACGAACAGCTATAATTCACCCCTCCACTTT	CASSITNSYNSPLHF
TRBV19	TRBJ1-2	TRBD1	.	TGTGCCAGTAGTAGAGGAACAGGGGCTAACTATGGCTACACCTTC	CASSRGTGANYGYTF
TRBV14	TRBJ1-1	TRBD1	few	TGTGCCAGCAGCCAGAAGAACCGGGACAGGGTTTCGGACACTGAAGCTTTCTTT	CASSQKNRDRVSDTEAFF
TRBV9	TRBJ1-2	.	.	TGTGCCAGCACCGAAACAGGGTTTGGGGGCTACACCTTC	CASTETGFGGYTF
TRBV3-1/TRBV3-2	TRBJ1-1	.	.	TGTGCCAGCAGCCAAGACCTAAGTACTGAAGCTTTCTTT	CASSQDLSTEAFF
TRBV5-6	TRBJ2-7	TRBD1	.	TGTGCCAGCAGCTTGGCGGGACAGGGGGTGCGTTACGAGCAGTACTTC	CASSLAGQGVRYEQYF
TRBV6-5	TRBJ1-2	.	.	TGTGCCAGCAGTTACACGGACTCTGGCGGCTACACCTTC	CASSYTDSGGYTF
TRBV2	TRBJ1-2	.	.	TGTGCCAGCAGTGTCACAGGGATCCATGGCTACACCTTC	CASSVTGIHGYTF
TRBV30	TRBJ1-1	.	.	TGTGCCTGGAGTCTAATGAACACTGAAGCTTTCTTT	CAWSLMNTEAFF
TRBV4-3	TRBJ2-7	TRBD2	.	TGCGCCAGCAGCCAAGTTGAGCGGGGGGGGTACGAGCAGTACTTC	CASSQVERGGYEQYF
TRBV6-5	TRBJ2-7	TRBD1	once	TGTGCCAGCAGTCCCACAGGGGTAGAGCAGTACTTC	CASSPTGVEQYF
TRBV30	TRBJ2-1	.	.	TGTGCTGCAGGGCTTTCGCCCTACAATGAGCAGTTCTTC	CAAGLSPYNEQFF
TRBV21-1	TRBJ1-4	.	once	TGTGCCACCACCGAAACACAAGTTTTT	CATTETQVF
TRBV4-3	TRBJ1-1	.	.	TGCGCCAGCAGCCAAGATAGGGGAGGGCCCAACACTGAAGCTTTCTTT	CASSQDRGGPNTEAFF
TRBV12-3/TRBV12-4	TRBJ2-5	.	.	TGTGCCAGCAGTTCGGCTAGGAGGGAGACCCAGTACTTC	CASSSARRETQYF
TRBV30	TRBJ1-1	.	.	TGTGCCTGGAGTGGGGGGCATATGGGGGAAGCTTTCTTT	CAWSGGHMGEAFF
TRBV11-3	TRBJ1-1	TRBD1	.	TGTGCCAGCAGTCGGGACAGGAACACTGAAGCTTTCTTT	CASSRDRNTEAFF
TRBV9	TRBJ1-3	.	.	TGTGCCAGCAGCCCTCTTGCTGGGGCTTCTGGAAACACCATATATTTT	CASSPLAGASGNTIYF
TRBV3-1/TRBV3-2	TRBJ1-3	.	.	TGTGCCAGCAGCCAAGCGGGTACCTCTGGAAACACCATATATTTT	CASSQAGTSGNTIYF
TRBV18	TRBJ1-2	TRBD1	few	TGTGCCAGCTCACCGGGACAGAGCAACTATGGCTACACCTTC	CASSPGQSNYGYTF
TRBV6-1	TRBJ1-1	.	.	TGTGCCAGCAGTGAAGCCCCTGGACAGTTGAACACTGAAGCTTTCTTT	CASSEAPGQLNTEAFF
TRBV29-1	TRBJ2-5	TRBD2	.	TGCAGCGCTGGGCGGACTAGCGGGGGGGTGGTTGGGCAAGAGACCCAGTACTTC	CSAGRTSGGVVGQETQYF
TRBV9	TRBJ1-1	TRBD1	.	TGTGCCAGCCAGGACAGGGCGGGAGAAGCTTTCTTT	CASQDRAGEAFF
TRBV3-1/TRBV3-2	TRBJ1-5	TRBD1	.	TGTGCCAGCAGCCAGACAGGGGGGAGCAATCAGCCCCAGCATTTT	CASSQTGGSNQPQHF
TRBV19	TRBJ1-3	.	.	TGTGCCAGTAGTATTCGGGACACCTTCAACTCTGGAAACACCATATATTTT	CASSIRDTFNSGNTIYF
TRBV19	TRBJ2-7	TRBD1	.	TGTGCTACAGCCCCCCTGGGGGACAGGGGTACCTACGAGCAGTACTTC	CATAPLGDRGTYEQYF
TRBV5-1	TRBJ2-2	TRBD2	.	TGCGCCAGCCAGATCGGGGAGGGGCGAACCGGGGAGCTGTTTTTT	CASQIGEGRTGELFF
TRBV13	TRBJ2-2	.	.	TGTGCCAGCAGCTTACCGCGAGACACCGGGGAGCTGTTTTTT	CASSLPRDTGELFF
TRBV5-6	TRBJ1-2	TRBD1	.	TGTGCCAGCAGCCCGGAGACAGGGACTAACTATGGCTACACCTTC	CASSPETGTNYGYTF
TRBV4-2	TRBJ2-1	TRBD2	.	TGTGCCAGCAGCCAAGATTTTAGCGGGGGGGCTAGCTACAATGAGCAGTTCTTC	CASSQDFSGGASYNEQFF
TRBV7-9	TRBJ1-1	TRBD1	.	TGTGCCAGCAGCCCTGGACAGGTCGGAAGTGCTTTCTTT	CASSPGQVGSAFF
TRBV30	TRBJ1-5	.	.	TGTGCCTGGAGTACAGGGACAAGCAATCAGCCCCAGCATTTT	CAWSTGTSNQPQHF
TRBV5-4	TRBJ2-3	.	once	TGTGCCAGCAGCTTTCTCGGGGATACGCAGTATTTT	CASSFLGDTQYF
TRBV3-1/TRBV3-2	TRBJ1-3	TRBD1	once	TGTGCCAGCAGCCCGGACAGGGCCCCGGGAAACACCATATATTTT	CASSPDRAPGNTIYF
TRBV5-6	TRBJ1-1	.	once	TGTGCCAGCAGCCAACTGGGGGGGCAGTTCACTGAAGCTTTCTTT	CASSQLGGQFTEAFF
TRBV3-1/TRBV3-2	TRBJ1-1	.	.	TGTGCCAGCAGCCCCCGGCGGATCCATGAAGCTTTCTTT	CASSPRRIHEAFF
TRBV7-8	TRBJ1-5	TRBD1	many	TGTGCCAGCAGCCCGGAGGGACAGGGGGCTAATCAGCCCCAGCATTTT	CASSPEGQGANQPQHF
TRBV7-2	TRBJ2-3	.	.	TGTGCCAGCAGTACATTGGTGGGCTCAACGGATACGCAGTATTTT	CASSTLVGSTDTQYF